This T cell receptor beta chain was identified in a study of T cells after yellow fever vaccination. CDR3 length: 14 residues. The V gene's germline CDR1 is KGHSH and CDR2 LQKENI. V was cut by 3 bases and J by 7 bases, with 12 bases left in between. With respect to this clonotype: Its antigen is currently unknown.

The TCR cDNA carried a universal primer site and UMIs from 5'RACE template switching. TCRdb fed the 5' RACE reads into MiXCR, producing one record per CDR3 protein. Seen here are some 320,000 distinct CDR3 sequences, about 9.5% observed once, and the top ten hold more than 15%. Study outcomes and limitations: Though weaker, the secondary response peaked faster, on day 5 versus 15. Researchers cautioned that FACS-sorted repertoires could harbor abundant clonotypes contaminating from the bulk population. Of the clonotypes, a small share occurred in both CD4 and CD8 compartments.

The rearrangement joins TRBV18 to TRBJ1-4; no reliable D call. The source of this sequence is a man younger than 35 who received the YFV17D yellow fever vaccine. Sequenced here: PBMCs, sampled on the day of the first yellow fever vaccination. This CDR3 reads CASSPGMNGEKLFF. CDR3 nucleotide sequence: TGTGCCAGCTCACCGGGTATGAACGGTGAAAAACTGTTTTTT.